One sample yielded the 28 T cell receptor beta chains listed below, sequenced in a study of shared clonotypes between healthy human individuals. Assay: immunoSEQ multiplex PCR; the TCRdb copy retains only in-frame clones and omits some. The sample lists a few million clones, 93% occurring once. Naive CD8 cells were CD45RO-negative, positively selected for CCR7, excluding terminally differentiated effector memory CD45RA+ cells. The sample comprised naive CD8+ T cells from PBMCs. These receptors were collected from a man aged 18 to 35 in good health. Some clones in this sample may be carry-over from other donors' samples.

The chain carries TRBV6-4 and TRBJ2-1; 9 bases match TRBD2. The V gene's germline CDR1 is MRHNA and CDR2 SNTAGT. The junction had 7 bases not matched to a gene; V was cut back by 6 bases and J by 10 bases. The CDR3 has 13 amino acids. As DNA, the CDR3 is TGTGCCAGCAGGAGTAGCGGGAGAGGGGAGCAGTTCTTC. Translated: CASRSSGRGEQFF.

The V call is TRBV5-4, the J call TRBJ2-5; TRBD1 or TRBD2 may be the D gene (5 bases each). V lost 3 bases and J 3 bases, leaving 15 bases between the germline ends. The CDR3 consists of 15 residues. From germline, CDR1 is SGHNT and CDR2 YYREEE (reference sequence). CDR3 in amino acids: CASSSTGLREETQYF. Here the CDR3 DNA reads TGTGCCAGCAGCTCCACGGGGCTTAGGGAAGAGACCCAGTACTTC.

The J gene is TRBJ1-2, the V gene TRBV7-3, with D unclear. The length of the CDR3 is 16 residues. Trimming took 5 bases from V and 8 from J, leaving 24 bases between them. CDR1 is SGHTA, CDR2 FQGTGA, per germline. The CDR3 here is CASSPGSGFTSWGYTF. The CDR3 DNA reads TGTGCCAGCAGCCCCGGATCGGGTTTTACCTCTTGGGGCTACACCTTC.

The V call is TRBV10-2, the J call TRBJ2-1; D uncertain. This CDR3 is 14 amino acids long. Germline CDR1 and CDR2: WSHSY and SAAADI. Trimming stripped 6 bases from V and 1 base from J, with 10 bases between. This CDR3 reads CASSTSLSYNEQFF. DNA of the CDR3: TGCGCCAGCAGCACTTCGCTTTCCTACAATGAGCAGTTCTTC.

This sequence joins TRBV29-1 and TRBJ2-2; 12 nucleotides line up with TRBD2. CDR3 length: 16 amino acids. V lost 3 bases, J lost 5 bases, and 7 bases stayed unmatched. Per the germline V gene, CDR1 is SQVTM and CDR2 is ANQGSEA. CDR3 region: CSVDTGTSGFTGELFF. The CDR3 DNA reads TGCAGCGTTGACACTGGGACTAGCGGGTTTACCGGGGAGCTGTTTTTT.

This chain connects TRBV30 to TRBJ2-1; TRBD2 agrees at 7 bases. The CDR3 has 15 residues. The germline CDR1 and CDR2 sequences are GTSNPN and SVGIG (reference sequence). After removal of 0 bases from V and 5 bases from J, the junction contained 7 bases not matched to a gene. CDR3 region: CAWSVGAGLHNEQFF. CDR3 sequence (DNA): TGTGCCTGGAGTGTAGGAGCGGGGCTGCACAATGAGCAGTTCTTC.

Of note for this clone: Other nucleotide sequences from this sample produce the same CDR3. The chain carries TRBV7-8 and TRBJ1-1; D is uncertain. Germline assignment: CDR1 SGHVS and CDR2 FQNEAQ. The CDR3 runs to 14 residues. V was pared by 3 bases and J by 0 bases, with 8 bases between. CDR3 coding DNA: TGTGCCAGCAGCTTCGGGCAGATGAACACTGAAGCTTTCTTT. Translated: CASSFGQMNTEAFF.

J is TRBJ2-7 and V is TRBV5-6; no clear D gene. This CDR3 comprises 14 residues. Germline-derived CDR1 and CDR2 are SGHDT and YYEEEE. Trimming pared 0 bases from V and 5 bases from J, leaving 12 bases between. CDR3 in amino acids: CASSLVSSTDEQYF. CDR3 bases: TGTGCCAGCAGCTTGGTCAGTAGTACGGACGAGCAGTACTTC.

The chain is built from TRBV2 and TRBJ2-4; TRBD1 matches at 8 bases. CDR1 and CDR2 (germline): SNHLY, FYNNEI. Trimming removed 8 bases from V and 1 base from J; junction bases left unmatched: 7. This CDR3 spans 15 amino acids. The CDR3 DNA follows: TGTGCCAGCGACAGGGGTTTTCAGGCCAAAAACATTCAGTACTTC. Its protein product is CASDRGFQAKNIQYF.

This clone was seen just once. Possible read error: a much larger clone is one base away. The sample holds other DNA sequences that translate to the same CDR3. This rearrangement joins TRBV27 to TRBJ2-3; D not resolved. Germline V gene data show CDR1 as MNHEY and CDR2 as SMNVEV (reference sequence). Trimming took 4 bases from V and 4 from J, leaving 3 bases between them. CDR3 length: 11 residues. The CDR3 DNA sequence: TGTGCCAGCAGTTCCGCAGATACGCAGTATTTT. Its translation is CASSSADTQYF.

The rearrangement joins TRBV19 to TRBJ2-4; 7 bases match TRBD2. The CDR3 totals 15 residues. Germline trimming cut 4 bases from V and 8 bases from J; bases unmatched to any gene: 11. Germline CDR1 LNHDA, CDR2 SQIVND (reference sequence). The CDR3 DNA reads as TGTGCCAGTAGTACCCGGACTAGAGGGACGGACATTCAGTACTTC. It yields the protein CASSTRTRGTDIQYF.

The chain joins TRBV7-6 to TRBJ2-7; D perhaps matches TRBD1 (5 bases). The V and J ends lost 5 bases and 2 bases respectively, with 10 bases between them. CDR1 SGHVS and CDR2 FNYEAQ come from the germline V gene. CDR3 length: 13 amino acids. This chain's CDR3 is CASSQRQTYEQYF. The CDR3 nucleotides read TGTGCCAGCAGCCAGAGACAGACCTACGAGCAGTACTTC.

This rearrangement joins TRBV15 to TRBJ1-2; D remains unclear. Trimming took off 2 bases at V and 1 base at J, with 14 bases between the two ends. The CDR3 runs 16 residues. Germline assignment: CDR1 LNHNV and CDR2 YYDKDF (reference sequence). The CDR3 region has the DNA TGTGCCACCAGCAGACCCATGGGGATTTTTAACTATGGCTACACCTTC. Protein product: CATSRPMGIFNYGYTF.

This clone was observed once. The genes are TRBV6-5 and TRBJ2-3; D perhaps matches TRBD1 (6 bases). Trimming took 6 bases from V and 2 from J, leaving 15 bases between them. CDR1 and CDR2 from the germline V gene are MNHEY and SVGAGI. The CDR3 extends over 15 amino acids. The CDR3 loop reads CASSEGDPFTDTQYF. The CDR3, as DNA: TGTGCCAGCAGCGAGGGGGACCCTTTCACAGATACGCAGTATTTT.

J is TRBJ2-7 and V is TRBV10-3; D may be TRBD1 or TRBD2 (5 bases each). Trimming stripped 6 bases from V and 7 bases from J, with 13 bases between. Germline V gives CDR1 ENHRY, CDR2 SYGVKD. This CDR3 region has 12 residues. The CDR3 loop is CAIRPGTGEQYF. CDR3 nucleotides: TGTGCCATCAGGCCCGGGACGGGAGAGCAGTACTTC.

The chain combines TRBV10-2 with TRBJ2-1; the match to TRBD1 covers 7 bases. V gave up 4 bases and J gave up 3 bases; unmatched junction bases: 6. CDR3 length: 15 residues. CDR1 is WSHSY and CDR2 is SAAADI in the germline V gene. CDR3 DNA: TGCGCCAGCAGTGTTAGGACAGGTCGCTACAATGAGCAGTTCTTC. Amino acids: CASSVRTGRYNEQFF.

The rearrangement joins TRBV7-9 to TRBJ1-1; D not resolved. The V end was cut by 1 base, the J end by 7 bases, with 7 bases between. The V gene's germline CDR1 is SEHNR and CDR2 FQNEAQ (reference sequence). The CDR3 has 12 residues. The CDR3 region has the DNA TGTGCCAGCAGCTTAGGGGCAGATGAAGCTTTCTTT. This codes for CASSLGADEAFF.

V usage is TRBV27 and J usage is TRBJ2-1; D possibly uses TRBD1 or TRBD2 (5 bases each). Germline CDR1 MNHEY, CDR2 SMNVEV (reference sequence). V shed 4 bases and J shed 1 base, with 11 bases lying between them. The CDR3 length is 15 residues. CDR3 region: CASSWFGGSYNEQFF. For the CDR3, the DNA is TGTGCCAGCAGTTGGTTTGGGGGTTCCTACAATGAGCAGTTCTTC.

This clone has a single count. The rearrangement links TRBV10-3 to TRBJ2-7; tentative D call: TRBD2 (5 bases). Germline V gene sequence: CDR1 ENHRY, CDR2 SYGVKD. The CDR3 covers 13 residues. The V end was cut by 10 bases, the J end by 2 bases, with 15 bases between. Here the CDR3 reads CATAILDTYEQYF. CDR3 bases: TGTGCCACAGCTATACTAGACACCTACGAGCAGTACTTC.

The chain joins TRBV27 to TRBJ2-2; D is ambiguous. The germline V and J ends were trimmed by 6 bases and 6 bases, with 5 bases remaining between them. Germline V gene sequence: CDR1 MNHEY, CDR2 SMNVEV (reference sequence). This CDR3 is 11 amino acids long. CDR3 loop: CASRFAGELFF. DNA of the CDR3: TGTGCCAGCAGATTTGCCGGGGAGCTGTTTTTT.

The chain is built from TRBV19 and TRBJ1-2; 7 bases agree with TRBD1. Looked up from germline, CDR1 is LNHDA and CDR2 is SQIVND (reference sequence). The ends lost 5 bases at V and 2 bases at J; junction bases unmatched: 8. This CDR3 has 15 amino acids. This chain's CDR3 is CASSAYRDRNYGYTF. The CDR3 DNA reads TGTGCCAGTAGTGCCTACCGGGACAGAAACTATGGCTACACCTTC.

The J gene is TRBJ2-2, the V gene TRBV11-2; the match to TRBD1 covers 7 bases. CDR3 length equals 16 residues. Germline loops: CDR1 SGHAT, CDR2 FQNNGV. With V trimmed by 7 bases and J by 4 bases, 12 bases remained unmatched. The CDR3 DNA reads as TGTGCCAGCATTCCCCCTTGGGACAGCCGCACCGGGGAGCTGTTTTTT. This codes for CASIPPWDSRTGELFF.

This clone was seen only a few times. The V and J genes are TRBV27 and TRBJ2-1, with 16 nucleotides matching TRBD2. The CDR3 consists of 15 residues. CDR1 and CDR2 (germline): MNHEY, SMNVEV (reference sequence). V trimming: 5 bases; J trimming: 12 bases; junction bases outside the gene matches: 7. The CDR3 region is CASSPGTSGRVGQFF. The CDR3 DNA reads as TGTGCCAGCAGTCCCGGGACTAGCGGGAGGGTTGGGCAGTTCTTC.

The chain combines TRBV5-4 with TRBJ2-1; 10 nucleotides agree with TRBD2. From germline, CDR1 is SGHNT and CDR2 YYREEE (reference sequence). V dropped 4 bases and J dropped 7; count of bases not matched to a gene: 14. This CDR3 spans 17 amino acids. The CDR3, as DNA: TGTGCCAGCAGCGTCGCCGTGACTAGCGGGCGCGGTAATGAGCAGTTCTTC. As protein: CASSVAVTSGRGNEQFF.

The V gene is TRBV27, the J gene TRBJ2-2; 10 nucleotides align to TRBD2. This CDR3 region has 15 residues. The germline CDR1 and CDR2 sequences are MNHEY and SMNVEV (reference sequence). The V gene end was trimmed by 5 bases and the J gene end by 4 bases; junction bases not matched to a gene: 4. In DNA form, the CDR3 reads TGTGCCAGCAGTCCCCGACTAGCGGGCACCGGGGAGCTGTTTTTT. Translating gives CASSPRLAGTGELFF.

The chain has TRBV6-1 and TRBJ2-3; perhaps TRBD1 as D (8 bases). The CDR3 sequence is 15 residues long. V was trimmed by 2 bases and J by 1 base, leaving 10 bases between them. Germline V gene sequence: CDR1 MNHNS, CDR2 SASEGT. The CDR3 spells CASSETGGGTDTQYF. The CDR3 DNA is TGTGCCAGCAGTGAAACAGGGGGGGGCACAGATACGCAGTATTTT.

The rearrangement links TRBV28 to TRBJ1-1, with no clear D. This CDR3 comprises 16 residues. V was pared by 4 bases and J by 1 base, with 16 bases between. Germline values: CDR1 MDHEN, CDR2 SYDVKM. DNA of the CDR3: TGTGCCAGCAGTTCCCTGACTGAATGGGCGAACACTGAAGCTTTCTTT. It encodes CASSSLTEWANTEAFF.

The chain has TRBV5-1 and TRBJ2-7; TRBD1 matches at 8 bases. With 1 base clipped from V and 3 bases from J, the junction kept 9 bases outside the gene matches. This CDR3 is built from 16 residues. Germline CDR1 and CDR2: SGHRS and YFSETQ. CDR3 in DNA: TGCGCCAGCAGCTTGTATAGGGGACAGGCCATCTACGAGCAGTACTTC. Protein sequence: CASSLYRGQAIYEQYF. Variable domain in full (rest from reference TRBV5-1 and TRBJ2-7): KAGVTQTPRYLIKTRGQQVTLSCSPISGHRSVSWYQQTPGQGLQFLFEYFSETQRNKGNFPGRFSGRQFSNSRSEMNVSTLELGDSALYLCASSLYRGQAIYEQYFGPGTRLTVT.